This entry lists 7 T cell receptor beta chains sequenced from one sample in a study. The data were produced by immunoSEQ multiplex PCR, yet TCRdb's version contains in-frame clones alone and is incomplete. The sample has around 54,000 clones, more than 80% seen once; the top ten hold approximately 11%. Sequenced sample: PBMCs. These receptors originate from a man between 35 and 55 years old with rheumatoid arthritis.

V and J are TRBV30 and TRBJ1-2, with no clear D. The length of the CDR3 is 12 residues. The germline gives CDR1 GTSNPN, CDR2 SVGIG (reference sequence). CDR3 bases: TGTGGGGCGGGTCCTACCACCTATGGCTACACCTTC. Amino acid sequence: CGAGPTTYGYTF.

The gene calls are TRBV10-3 and TRBJ1-1, with D unclear. The germline CDR1 and CDR2 sequences are ENHRY and SYGVKD. The CDR3 sequence is 12 residues long. Trimming removed 2 bases from V and 6 bases from J, with 7 bases in between. The CDR3 nucleotides are TGTGCCATCAGTGAGCCCGGGGCTGAAGCTTTCTTT. Its translation: CAISEPGAEAFF.

The V gene is TRBV27, the J gene TRBJ2-7, with 8 bases fitting TRBD2. The germline gives CDR1 MNHEY, CDR2 SMNVEV (reference sequence). This CDR3 has 13 amino acids. The trim removed 6 bases at V and 6 bases at J, leaving 7 bases unmatched. CDR3 sequence reads: CASRLTGGGEQYF. Here the CDR3 DNA reads TGTGCCAGCAGGTTAACGGGAGGGGGCGAGCAGTACTTC.

The chain is built from TRBV2 and TRBJ1-1, with TRBD1 matching over 9 bases. V shed 5 bases, J shed 3 bases, and the junction held 7 bases outside the gene matches. The CDR3 extends over 15 amino acids. CDR1 is SNHLY and CDR2 is FYNNEI in the germline V gene. The chain's CDR3 is CASSRQGEFDTEAFF. The CDR3, as DNA: TGTGCCAGCAGTAGACAGGGGGAATTCGACACTGAAGCTTTCTTT.

The chain couples TRBV19 to TRBJ2-3; the match to TRBD1 covers 8 bases. Trimming at V came to 5 bases and at J to 0 bases, leaving 10 bases not matched to a gene. Germline values: CDR1 LNHDA, CDR2 SQIVND (reference sequence). This CDR3 spans 17 amino acids. CDR3 residues: CASSDRGHPTSTDTQYF. For the CDR3, the DNA is TGTGCCAGTAGTGACAGGGGCCACCCCACTAGCACAGATACGCAGTATTTT.

This rearrangement joins TRBV2 to TRBJ1-1, with a weak D call TRBD1 (6 bases). CDR3 length equals 11 residues. The germline CDR1 and CDR2 sequences are SNHLY and FYNNEI. V lost 6 bases and J lost 10, with 12 bases in between. In DNA, the CDR3 is TGTGCCAGCAGAAGGGAGGGGGTAGCTTTCTTT. Its protein is CASRREGVAFF. Full variable domain (missing parts from reference TRBV2 and TRBJ1-1): EPEVTQTPSHQVTQMGQEVILRCVPISNHLYFYWYRQILGQKVEFLVSFYNNEISEKSEIFDDQFSVERPDGSNFTLKIRSTKLEDSAMYFCASRREGVAFFGQGTRLTVV.

The V and J genes are TRBV5-4 and TRBJ1-1; D is uncertain. CDR1 is SGHNT, CDR2 YYREEE, per germline (reference sequence). The CDR3 runs to 14 residues. Trimming cost V 7 bases and J 2 bases, with 15 bases left between them. In DNA form, the CDR3 reads TGTGCCAGCCAAGACTACCAAAGAAACACTGAAGCTTTCTTT. As protein: CASQDYQRNTEAFF.